This T cell receptor (beta chain) was identified during a study of vaccination and CD4 T cells after COVID-19 (dated by TCRdb to between 2021 and 2023). As for the study more broadly: Every convalescent patient had a positive nasal swab PCR test for SARS-CoV-2, with mild disease in several patients and severe disease in one. Control cultures used a CEFX viral epitope pool as positive control, an HIV-1 Nef peptide pool as negative control, or no peptide. Culture stimuli were overlapping spike peptide pools from SARS-CoV-2 and from the common cold coronaviruses HCoV-NL63, HCoV-OC43 and HCoV-229E. Post-COVID blood samples were collected from convalescent patients a median of roughly 100 days after diagnosis, with a range of about 30 to 170 days. The spike-specific CD4+ TCR repertoire was compared before and after mRNA vaccination in ten to eleven COVID-19 convalescent patients and a few infection-naive healthy vaccine recipients. Post-vaccine blood samples were obtained a median of about 72 days after the second vaccine dose, with a range of about 12 to 241 days. The convalescent cohort included six males and four females, with two Hispanic individuals, seven Caucasians, two Asians and one multiracial person. Participants received two doses of either the Pfizer-BioNTech BNT162b2 vaccine (n=8) or the Moderna mRNA-1273 vaccine (n=2). Overall study results and their limits: In convalescent patients, a median around 86% of post-vaccine SARS-CoV-2-reactive clones were detected only after vaccination, and vaccine-specific priming was suggested by this finding. Of the vaccine-specific clones in convalescent patients, 304 of 307, or nearly all, reacted only to SARS-CoV-2 spike and did not cross-react with common cold coronaviruses. The median number of SARS-CoV-2-reactive clonotypes rose from 20 to 25 after infection to roughly 40 after vaccination, but the change was not significant. The study included relatively few convalescent patients and did not analyze early timepoints after natural infection.

Receptor libraries were prepared by PCR. DNA from cultured CD4+ T cells was subjected to TCR sequencing with the Oncomine TCR Beta short-read assay at the Johns Hopkins FTIC core. The QIAamp micro DNA kit was used to extract genomic DNA from the cultured CD4+ T cells. Oncomine TCR Beta libraries from cultured CD4+ T cells were pooled with unique dual indexes and sequenced on an Illumina iSeq 100. Per the authors' processing: Non-productive sequences were removed, and CDR3s that did not start with C, did not end with F or W, or were shorter than 7 amino acids were discarded. Antigen-specific clonotypes were identified with the MANAFEST web application by comparing peptide-stimulated wells with reference and other culture wells. Positive clones required FDR below 0.05, an odds ratio above 5, and productive frequency above 0.1% in at least two of three replicate wells. Cross-reactive clonotypes were defined as significantly expanded in both SARS-CoV-2 spike wells and at least one common cold coronavirus spike condition. CDR3 homology was assessed with Levenshtein distances (stringdist) and unrooted phylogenetic trees (ape) in R version 3.6.1. TCRdb passed the public sequencing reads through fastp at Q25 and MiXCR, retaining productive beta sequences. Under each unique CDR3 protein, matching rows form one entry showing the most common genes and DNA. The V and J calls were not made by the authors but by TCRdb's processing. For this sample there are more than 20,000 distinct CDR3 sequences; approximately 50% appear just once. The biggest ten clones account for roughly 4.6% of the sample.

A remark on this clonotype: This receptor's antigen is unknown. Base-call qualities are not available, and no considerably larger clone is one nucleotide away.

Reading the label with the study, this specimen's treatment or condition is: roughly 10-day PBMC culture with coronavirus spike peptide pools or control peptides (ViraFEST assay). To expand antigen-specific T cells with peptide pools and then pick out the expanded clonotypes through TCR sequencing, the study relied on the ViraFEST assay. The convalescent patients' positive SARS-CoV-2 PCR tests fell between March and December 2020, which was before the Alpha, Beta and Delta variants emerged in the United States. PBMCs were cultured at roughly 2 million per well in IMDM supplemented with approximately 5% human AB serum and 9 to 10 IU/ml IL-2, with approximately 9.5 ug/ml peptide pools added. Half of the culture medium was replaced with fresh IL-2-containing medium on days 3 and 7. After 10 to 11 days of culture, CD4+ T cells were isolated by negative selection with the EasySep CD4+ T cell isolation kit. Ficoll-Paque Plus gradient centrifugation was used to isolate PBMCs from whole blood, and the isolated PBMCs were then either used fresh or cryopreserved at -140C. Culture conditions were generally each tested in triplicate wells.

The germline V gene provides CDR1 SGHRS and CDR2 YFSETQ. Including cysteine and phenylalanine, the CDR3 has 14 amino acids. Only CDR3 DNA remains: 42 bases, in frame from the first base. Relative to germline, V is 4 bases shorter and J is 7 bases shorter, with 17 bases between their ends. The clonotype comes from a human donor who had recovered from COVID-19. Source material: CD4+ T cells from blood, cultured in vitro. This chain joins TRBV5-1 to TRBJ1-2; TRBD1 is a weak D gene call, 5 bases matching. The CDR3: CASSPGVEMGGYTF. At the DNA level, the sequence is TGCGCCAGCAGCCCGGGGGTCGAGATGGGTGGCTACACCTTC.